One and the same sample provided the 6 T cell receptor beta chains below, sequenced in a study of T cell changes during pregnancy in multiple sclerosis. The protocol was immunoSEQ multiplex PCR, while the TCRdb copy is restricted to in-frame clones and leaves out a portion. The table shows 55,000 to 70,000 clones, with approximately 91% occurring only once. The specimen was peripheral blood, collected after pregnancy. The origin of the receptors is a female donor with multiple sclerosis, enrolled in a pregnancy study.

Regarding this clone: One end of the junction fails to match germline, which may point to a read error. The chain links TRBV18 to TRBJ2-7; maybe TRBD1 (5 bases). The length of the CDR3 is 15 residues. The germline V gene has CDR1 KGHSH and CDR2 LQKENI. CDR3: CASAPRMGRAYEQYF. Written as DNA, the CDR3 is TGTGCCAGCGCACCGCGGATGGGCAGGGCCTACGAGCAGTACTTC.

V and J are TRBV7-2 and TRBJ2-2; D may be TRBD2 (7 bases). The CDR3 runs 16 residues. The V end lost 5 bases, the J end lost 1 base, and 14 bases lay between the germline ends. Germline V CDR1 and CDR2: SGHTA, FQGNSA. The CDR3 spells CASSRQGGVNTGELFF. CDR3 bases: TGTGCCAGCAGCCGACAAGGGGGGGTGAACACCGGGGAGCTGTTTTTT.

V gene TRBV6-5 combines with J gene TRBJ2-3; 9 nucleotides align to TRBD1. Germline V gene lookup returns CDR1 MNHEY and CDR2 SVGAGI. The CDR3 consists of 15 residues. After removal of 4 bases from V and 4 bases from J, the junction contained 6 bases not matched to a gene. The CDR3 loop reads CASSSPGQGPDTQYF. For the CDR3, the DNA is TGTGCCAGCAGTTCTCCGGGACAGGGTCCAGATACGCAGTATTTT.

The chain has TRBV9 and TRBJ2-2, with D possibly TRBD1 on 5 matching bases. Germline loops: CDR1 SGDLS, CDR2 YYNGEE. CDR3 length equals 17 residues. V was pared by 4 bases and J by 6 bases, with 22 bases between. The CDR3 DNA follows: TGTGCCAGCAGCCCCTTGTCGGGTCAGGGATATTCCGGGGAGCTGTTTTTT. Its translation is CASSPLSGQGYSGELFF.

The V and J genes are TRBV5-1 and TRBJ1-1; TRBD1 matches 9 bases. The CDR3 extends over 17 amino acids. The trim removed 4 bases at V and 4 bases at J, leaving 14 bases unmatched. Germline V gene data show CDR1 as SGHRS and CDR2 as YFSETQ. The CDR3 DNA sequence: TGCGCCAGCAGCCCCAGTCCCGGGACAGGGACCGGCACTGAAGCTTTCTTT. This sequence encodes CASSPSPGTGTGTEAFF.

This clone was recorded once. This CDR3 is CASSYVGITEAFF. In DNA form, the CDR3 reads TGTGCCAGCAGTTACGTCGGGATAACTGAAGCTTTCTTT. The V gene is TRBV6-5, the J gene TRBJ1-1, with D hard to call. This CDR3 comprises 13 residues. CDR1 is MNHEY and CDR2 is SVGAGI in the germline V gene. V was trimmed by 2 bases and J by 5 bases, leaving 9 bases between them.